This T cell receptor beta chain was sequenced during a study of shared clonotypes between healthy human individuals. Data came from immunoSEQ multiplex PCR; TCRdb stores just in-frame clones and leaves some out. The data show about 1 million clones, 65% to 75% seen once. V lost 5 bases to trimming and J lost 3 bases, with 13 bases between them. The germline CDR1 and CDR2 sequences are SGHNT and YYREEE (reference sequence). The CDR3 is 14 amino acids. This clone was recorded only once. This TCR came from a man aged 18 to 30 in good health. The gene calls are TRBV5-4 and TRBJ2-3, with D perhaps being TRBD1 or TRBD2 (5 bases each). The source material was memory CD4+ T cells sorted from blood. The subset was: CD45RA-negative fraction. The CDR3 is CASRRGPATDTQYF. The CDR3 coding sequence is TGTGCCAGCAGGAGGGGCCCGGCTACAGATACGCAGTATTTT.